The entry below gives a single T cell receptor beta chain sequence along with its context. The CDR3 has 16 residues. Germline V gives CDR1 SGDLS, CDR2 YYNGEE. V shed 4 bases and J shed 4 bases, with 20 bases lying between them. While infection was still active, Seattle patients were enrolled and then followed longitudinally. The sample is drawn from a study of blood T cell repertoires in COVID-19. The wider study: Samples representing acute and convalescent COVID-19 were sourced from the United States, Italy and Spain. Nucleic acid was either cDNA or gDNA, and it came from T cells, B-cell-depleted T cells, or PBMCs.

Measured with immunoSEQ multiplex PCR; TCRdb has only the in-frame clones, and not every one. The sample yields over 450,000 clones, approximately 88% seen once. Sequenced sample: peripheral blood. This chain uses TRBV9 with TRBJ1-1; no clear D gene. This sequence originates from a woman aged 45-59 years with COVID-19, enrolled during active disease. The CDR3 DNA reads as TGTGCCAGCAGCAGCTCCCGGGGTGGGGTTCGCACTGAAGCTTTCTTT. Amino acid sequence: CASSSSRGGVRTEAFF. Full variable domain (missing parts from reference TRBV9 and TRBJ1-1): DSGVTQTPKHLITATGQRVTLRCSPRSGDLSVYWYQQSLDQGLQFLIQYYNGEERAKGNILERFSAQQFPDLHSELNLSSLELGDSALYFCASSSSRGGVRTEAFFGQGTRLTVV.